This T cell receptor (beta chain) was recorded in a study of T-cell reconstitution after alpha-beta-depleted transplantation in children. On this clonotype itself: A clone one base away is much larger, so this may be a read error.

During its preparation, the TCRbeta library received unique molecular identifiers. MiXCR was run by TCRdb on the PCR reads, yielding one entry per CDR3 protein. In the table there are about 540,000 distinct CDR3 sequences, 15% to 20% of which are singletons. The CDR3 totals 11 residues. V dropped 4 bases and J dropped 3 bases, with 4 bases sitting between them. Germline V CDR1 and CDR2: SEHNR, FQNEAQ (reference sequence). This material consisted of PBMCs from the stem cell graft donor, taken from the stem cell graft. V gene TRBV7-9 combines with J gene TRBJ2-7; unclear D gene. The source is a human donor who donated a stem cell graft to a child with acute lymphoblastic leukemia. CDR3 nucleotides: TGTGCCAGCAGCTACGTCTACGAGCAGTACTTC. Its translation: CASSYVYEQYF. Using reference TRBV7-9 and TRBJ2-7 for the parts outside the CDR3, the full variable domain is DTGVSQNPRHKITKRGQNVTFRCDPISEHNRLYWYRQTLGQGPEFLTYFQNEAQLEKSRLLSDRFSAERPKGSFSTLEIQRTEQGDSAMYLCASSYVYEQYFGPGTRLTVT.